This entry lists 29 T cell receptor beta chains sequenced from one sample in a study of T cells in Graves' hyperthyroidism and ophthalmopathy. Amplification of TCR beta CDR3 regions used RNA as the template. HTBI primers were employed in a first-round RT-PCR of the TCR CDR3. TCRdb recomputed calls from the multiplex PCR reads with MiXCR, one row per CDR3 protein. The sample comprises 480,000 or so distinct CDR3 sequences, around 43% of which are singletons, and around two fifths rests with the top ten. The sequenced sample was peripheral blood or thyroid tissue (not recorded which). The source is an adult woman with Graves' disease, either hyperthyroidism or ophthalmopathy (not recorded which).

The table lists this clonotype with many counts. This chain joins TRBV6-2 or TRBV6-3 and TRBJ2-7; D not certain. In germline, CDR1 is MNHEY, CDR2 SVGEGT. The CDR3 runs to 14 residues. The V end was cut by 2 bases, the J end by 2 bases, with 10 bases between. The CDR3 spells CASSYRQHPYEQYF. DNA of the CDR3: TGTGCCAGCAGTTACAGACAACACCCCTACGAGCAGTACTTC.

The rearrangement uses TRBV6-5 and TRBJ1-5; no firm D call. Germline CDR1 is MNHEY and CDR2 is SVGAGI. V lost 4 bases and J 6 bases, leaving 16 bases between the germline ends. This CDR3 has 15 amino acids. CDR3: CASSLTGGPGQPQHF. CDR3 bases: TGTGCCAGCAGTTTAACTGGAGGGCCCGGTCAGCCCCAGCATTTT.

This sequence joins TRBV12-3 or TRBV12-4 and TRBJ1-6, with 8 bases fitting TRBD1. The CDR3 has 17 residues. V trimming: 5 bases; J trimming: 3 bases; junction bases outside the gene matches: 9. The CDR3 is CASSLPWTGNYNSPLHF. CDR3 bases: TGTGCCAGCAGTCTGCCCTGGACAGGGAACTATAATTCACCCCTCCACTTT.

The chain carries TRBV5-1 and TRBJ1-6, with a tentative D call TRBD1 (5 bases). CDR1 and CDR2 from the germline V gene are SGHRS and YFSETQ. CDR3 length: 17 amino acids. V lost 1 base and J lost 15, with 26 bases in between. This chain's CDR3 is CASSLKTAGTEKADLHF. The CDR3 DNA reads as TGCGCCAGCAGCTTGAAGACCGCCGGGACCGAGAAAGCGGACCTCCACTTT.

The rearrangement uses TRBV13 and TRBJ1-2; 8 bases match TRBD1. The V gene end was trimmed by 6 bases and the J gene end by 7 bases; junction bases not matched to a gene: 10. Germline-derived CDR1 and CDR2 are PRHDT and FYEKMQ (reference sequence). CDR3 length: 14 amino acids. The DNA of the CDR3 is TGTGCCAGCAGTTTAAGGGGGACAGGATCTGGCTACACCTTC. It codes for CASSLRGTGSGYTF.

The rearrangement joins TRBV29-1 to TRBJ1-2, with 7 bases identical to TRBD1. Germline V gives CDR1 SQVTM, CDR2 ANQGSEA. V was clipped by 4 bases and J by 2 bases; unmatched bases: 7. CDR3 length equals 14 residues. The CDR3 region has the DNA TGCAGCGTTGGGACAGGTCCTAAAAACTATGGCTACACCTTC. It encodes CSVGTGPKNYGYTF.

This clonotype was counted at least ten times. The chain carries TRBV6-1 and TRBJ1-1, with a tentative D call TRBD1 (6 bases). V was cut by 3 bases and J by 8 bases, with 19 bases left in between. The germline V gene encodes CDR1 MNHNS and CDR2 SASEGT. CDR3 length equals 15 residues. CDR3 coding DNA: TGTGCCAGCAGTGACTCGGGGACAACGAACAGGGAAGCTTTCTTT. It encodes CASSDSGTTNREAFF.

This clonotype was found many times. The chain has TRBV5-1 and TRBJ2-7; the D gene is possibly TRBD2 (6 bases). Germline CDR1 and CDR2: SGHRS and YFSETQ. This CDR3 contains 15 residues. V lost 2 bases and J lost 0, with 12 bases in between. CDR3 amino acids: CASSFAGRSSYEQYF. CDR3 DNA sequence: TGCGCCAGCAGCTTTGCGGGACGGAGCTCCTACGAGCAGTACTTC.

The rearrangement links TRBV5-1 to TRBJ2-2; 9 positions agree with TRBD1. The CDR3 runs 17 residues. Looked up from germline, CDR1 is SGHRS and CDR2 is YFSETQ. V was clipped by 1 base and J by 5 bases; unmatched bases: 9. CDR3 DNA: TGCGCCAGCAGCTTGAACCGGGGACAGGGAATTACCGGGGAGCTGTTTTTT. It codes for CASSLNRGQGITGELFF.

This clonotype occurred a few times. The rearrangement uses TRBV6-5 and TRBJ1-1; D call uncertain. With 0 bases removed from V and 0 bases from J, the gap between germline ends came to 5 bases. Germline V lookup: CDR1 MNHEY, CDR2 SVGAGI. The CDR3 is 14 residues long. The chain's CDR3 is CASSYSTMNTEAFF. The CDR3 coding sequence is TGTGCCAGCAGTTACTCGACCATGAACACTGAAGCTTTCTTT.

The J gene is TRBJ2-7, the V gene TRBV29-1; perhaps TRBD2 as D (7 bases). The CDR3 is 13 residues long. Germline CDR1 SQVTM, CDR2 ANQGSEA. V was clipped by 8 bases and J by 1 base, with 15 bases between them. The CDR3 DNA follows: TGCAGCAGTTTCGGGGGGCGATCCTACGAGCAGTACTTC. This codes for CSSFGGRSYEQYF.

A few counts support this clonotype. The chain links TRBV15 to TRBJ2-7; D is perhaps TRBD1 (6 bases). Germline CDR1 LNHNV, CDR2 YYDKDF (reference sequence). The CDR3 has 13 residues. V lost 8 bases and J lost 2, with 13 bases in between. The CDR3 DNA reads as TGTGCCACCTCGATCGGACAGACCTACGAGCAGTACTTC. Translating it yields CATSIGQTYEQYF.

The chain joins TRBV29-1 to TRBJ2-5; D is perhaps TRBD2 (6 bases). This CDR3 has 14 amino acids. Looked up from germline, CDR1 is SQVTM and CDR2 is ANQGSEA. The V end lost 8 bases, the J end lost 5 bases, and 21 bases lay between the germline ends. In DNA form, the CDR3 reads TGCAGCCCTGGCCTGAGGGCGGGATCGGAGACCCAGTACTTC. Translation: CSPGLRAGSETQYF.

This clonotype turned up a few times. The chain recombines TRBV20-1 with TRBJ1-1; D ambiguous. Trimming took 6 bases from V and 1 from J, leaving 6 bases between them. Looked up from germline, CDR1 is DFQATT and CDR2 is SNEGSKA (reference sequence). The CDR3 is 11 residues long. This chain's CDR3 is CSAHENTEAFF. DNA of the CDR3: TGCAGTGCCCACGAGAACACTGAAGCTTTCTTT.

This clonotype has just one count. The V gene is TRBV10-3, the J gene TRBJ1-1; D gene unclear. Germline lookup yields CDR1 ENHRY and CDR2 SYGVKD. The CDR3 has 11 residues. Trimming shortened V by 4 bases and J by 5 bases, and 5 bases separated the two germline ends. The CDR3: CAISGLTEAFF. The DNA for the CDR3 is TGTGCCATCAGTGGTCTTACTGAAGCTTTCTTT.

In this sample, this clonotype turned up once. DNA of the CDR3: TGCAGTGCCAGAAGACAGGGGCCCTCGGGGGCCAACGTCCTGACTTTC. Translating it yields CSARRQGPSGANVLTF. The chain employs TRBV20-1 and TRBJ2-6; 8 bases are a match to TRBD1. The germline CDR1 and CDR2 sequences are DFQATT and SNEGSKA (reference sequence). This CDR3 is built from 16 residues. J gave up 4 bases and V 6 bases, and 11 bases lay outside the gene matches.

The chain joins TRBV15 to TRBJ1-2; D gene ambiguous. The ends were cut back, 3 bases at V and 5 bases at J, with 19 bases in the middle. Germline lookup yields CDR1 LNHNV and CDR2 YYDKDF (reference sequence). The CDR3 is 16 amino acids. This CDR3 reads CATSSLVGDFGYGYTF. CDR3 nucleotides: TGTGCCACCAGCAGCTTAGTCGGGGATTTTGGGTATGGCTACACCTTC.

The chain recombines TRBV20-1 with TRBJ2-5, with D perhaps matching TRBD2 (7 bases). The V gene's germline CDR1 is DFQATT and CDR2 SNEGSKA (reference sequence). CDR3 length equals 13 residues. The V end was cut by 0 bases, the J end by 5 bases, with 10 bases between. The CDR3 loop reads CSAREGGGETQYF. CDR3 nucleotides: TGCAGTGCTAGAGAAGGGGGGGGCGAGACCCAGTACTTC.

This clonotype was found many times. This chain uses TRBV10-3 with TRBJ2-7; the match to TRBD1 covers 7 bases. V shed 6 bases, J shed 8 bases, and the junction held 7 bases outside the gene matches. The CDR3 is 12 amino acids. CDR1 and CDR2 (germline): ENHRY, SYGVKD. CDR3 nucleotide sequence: TGTGCCATCAGACCAGACAGGGAGAAGCAGTACTTC. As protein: CAIRPDREKQYF.

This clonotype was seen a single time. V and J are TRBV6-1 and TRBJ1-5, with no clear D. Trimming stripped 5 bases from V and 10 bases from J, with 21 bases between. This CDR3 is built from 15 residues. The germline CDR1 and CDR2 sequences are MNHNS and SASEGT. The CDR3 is CASSYSASSPIPQHF. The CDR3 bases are TGTGCCAGCAGTTACTCGGCCAGCTCCCCAATCCCCCAGCATTTT.

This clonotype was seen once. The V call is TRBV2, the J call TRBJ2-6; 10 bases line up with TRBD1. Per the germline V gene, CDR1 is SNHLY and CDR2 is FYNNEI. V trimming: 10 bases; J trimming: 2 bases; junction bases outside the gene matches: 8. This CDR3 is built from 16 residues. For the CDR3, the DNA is TGTGCCATATGGGGACAGGGGTTAACTGGGGCCAACGTCCTGACTTTC. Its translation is CAIWGQGLTGANVLTF.

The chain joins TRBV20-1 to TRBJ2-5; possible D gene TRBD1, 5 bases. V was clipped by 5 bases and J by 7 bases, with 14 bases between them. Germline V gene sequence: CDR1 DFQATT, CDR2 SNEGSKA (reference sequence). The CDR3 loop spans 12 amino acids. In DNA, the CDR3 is TGCAGTGCTCAAGGGGAAATGCGGACCCAGTACTTC. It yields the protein CSAQGEMRTQYF.

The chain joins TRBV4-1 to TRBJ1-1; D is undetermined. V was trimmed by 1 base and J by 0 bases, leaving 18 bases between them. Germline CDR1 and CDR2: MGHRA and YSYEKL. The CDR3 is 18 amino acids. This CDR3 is CASSQGTMFRTVNTEAFF. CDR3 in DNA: TGCGCCAGCAGCCAAGGTACGATGTTTAGAACGGTGAACACTGAAGCTTTCTTT.

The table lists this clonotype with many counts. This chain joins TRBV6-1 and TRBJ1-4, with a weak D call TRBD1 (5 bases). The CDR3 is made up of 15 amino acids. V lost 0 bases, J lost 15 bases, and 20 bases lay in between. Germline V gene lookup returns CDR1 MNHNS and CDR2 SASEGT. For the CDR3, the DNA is TGTGCCAGCAGTGAAGCGGGGTGGAGGGACGGACGGTTGTTTTTT. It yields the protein CASSEAGWRDGRLFF.

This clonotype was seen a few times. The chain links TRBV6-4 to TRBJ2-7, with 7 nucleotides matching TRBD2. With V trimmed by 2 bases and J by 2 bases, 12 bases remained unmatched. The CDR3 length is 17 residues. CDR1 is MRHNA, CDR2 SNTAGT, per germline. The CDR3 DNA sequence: TGTGCCAGCAGTGACAACCCCCGGGACTATCCCCCCTACGAGCAGTACTTC. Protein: CASSDNPRDYPPYEQYF.

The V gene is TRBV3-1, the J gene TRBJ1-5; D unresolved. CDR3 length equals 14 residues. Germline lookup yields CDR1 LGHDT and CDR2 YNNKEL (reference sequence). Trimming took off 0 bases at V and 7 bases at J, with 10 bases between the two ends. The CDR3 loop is CASSQDSGVQPQHF. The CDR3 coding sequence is TGTGCCAGCAGCCAAGATTCTGGAGTGCAGCCCCAGCATTTT.

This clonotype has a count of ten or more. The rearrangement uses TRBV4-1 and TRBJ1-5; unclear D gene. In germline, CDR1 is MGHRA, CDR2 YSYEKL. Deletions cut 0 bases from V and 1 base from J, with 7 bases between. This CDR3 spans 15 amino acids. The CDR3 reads CASSQEGQSNQPQHF. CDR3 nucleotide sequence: TGCGCCAGCAGCCAAGAAGGTCAGAGCAATCAGCCCCAGCATTTT.

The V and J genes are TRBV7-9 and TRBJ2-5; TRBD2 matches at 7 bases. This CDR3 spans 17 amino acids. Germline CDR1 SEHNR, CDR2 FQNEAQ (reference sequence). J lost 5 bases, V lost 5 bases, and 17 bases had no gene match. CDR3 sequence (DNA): TGTGCCAGCAGCCCTACCGGGACCGGGAGGAGATACGAGACCCAGTACTTC. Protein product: CASSPTGTGRRYETQYF.

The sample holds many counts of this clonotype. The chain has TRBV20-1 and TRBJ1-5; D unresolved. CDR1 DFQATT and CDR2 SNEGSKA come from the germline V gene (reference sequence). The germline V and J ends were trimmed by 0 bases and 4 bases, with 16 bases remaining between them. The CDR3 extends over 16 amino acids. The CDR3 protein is CSARDLRQSGNQPQHF. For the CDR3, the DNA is TGCAGTGCTAGAGATCTCCGGCAATCGGGGAATCAGCCCCAGCATTTT.